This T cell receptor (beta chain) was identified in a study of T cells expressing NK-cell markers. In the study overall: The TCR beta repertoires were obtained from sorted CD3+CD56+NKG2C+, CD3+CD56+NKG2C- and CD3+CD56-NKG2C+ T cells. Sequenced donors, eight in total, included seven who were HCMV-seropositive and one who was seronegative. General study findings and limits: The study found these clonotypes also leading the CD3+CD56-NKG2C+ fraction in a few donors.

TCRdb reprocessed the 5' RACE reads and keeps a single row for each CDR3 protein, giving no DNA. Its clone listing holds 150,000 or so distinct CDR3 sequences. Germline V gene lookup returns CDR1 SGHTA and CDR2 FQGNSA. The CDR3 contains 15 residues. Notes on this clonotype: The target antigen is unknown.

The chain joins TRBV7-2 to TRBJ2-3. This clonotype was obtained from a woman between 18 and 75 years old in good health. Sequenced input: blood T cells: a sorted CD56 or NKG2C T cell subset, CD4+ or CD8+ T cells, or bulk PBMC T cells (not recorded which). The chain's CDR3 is CASTTDRVGTDTQYF. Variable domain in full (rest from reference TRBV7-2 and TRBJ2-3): GAGVSQSPSNKVTEKGKDVELRCDPISGHTALYWYRQSLGQGLEFLIYFQGNSAPDKSGLPSDRFSAERTGGSVSTLTIQRTQQEDSAVYLCASTTDRVGTDTQYFGPGTRLTVL.